One and the same sample provided the 20 T cell receptor beta chains below, sequenced in a study of cytomegalovirus exposure and HLA in healthy donors. Primers: 60 Vbeta forward and 13 Jbeta reverse. The repertoire was sequenced with immunoSEQ multiplex PCR; TCRdb's copy has only in-frame clones and lacks some. The sample totals roughly 80,000 clones. Sequenced sample: PBMCs. Receptor source: a girl between 10 and 17 years old in good health and CMV-seropositive.

The chain is built from TRBV6-5 and TRBJ2-3; tentatively, D is TRBD2 (5 bases). The germline gives CDR1 MNHEY, CDR2 SVGAGI. This CDR3 contains 12 residues. Deletions cut 6 bases from V and 6 bases from J, with 10 bases between. This CDR3 is CASSRGEDTQYF. The CDR3 nucleotides read TGTGCCAGCAGCCGGGGAGAGGATACGCAGTATTTT.

The chain recombines TRBV11-2 with TRBJ2-1; 9 positions match TRBD1. Germline CDR1 reads SGHAT; CDR2 reads FQNNGV. The length of the CDR3 is 15 residues. The V and J ends lost 5 bases and 4 bases, in that order; junction bases with no gene match: 6. CDR3 DNA sequence: TGTGCCAGCAGCCTAGGCGGACAGGGGTACAATGAGCAGTTCTTC. This codes for CASSLGGQGYNEQFF.

The chain combines TRBV4-1 with TRBJ2-3, with D tentatively TRBD1 (6 bases). This CDR3 comprises 16 residues. V lost 2 bases and J lost 2, with 14 bases in between. Germline V gives CDR1 MGHRA, CDR2 YSYEKL. The CDR3 nucleotides are TGCGCCAGCAGCCAACCGGGACACACCGCCACAGATACGCAGTATTTT. Residues: CASSQPGHTATDTQYF.

The chain employs TRBV9 and TRBJ2-5, with D maybe TRBD2 (7 bases). CDR3 length: 16 amino acids. The ends were cut back, 4 bases at V and 1 base at J, with 17 bases in the middle. Germline loops: CDR1 SGDLS, CDR2 YYNGEE. CDR3 coding DNA: TGTGCCAGCAGCCAAGGGGGGGGAGGGGCCCAAGAGACCCAGTACTTC. Protein sequence: CASSQGGGGAQETQYF.

The rearrangement links TRBV4-2 to TRBJ2-1; 8 bases are a match to TRBD1. There are 15 residues in the CDR3. V shed 5 bases, J shed 3 bases, and the junction held 6 bases outside the gene matches. Germline V gives CDR1 LGHNA, CDR2 YNFKEQ. CDR3 nucleotides: TGTGCCAGCAGCAACGGACAGGGTCTCTACAATGAGCAGTTCTTC. As protein: CASSNGQGLYNEQFF.

The J gene is TRBJ2-1, the V gene TRBV18, with D possibly matching TRBD2 (5 bases). In germline, CDR1 is KGHSH, CDR2 LQKENI. Trimming left V 3 bases short and J 3 bases short, with 9 bases between. The CDR3 length is 14 residues. The CDR3: CASSPAGNYNEQFF. DNA for the CDR3: TGTGCCAGCTCACCGGCCGGGAACTACAATGAGCAGTTCTTC.

CDR3 DNA sequence: TGTGCCAGCAGCTTAACAGGGGAAGACAATCAGCCCCAGCATTTT. It yields the protein CASSLTGEDNQPQHF. This chain links TRBV7-9 with TRBJ1-5, with TRBD1 matching 7 bases. From germline, CDR1 is SEHNR and CDR2 FQNEAQ (reference sequence). J gave up 3 bases and V 2 bases, and 4 bases lay outside the gene matches. This CDR3 comprises 15 residues. Together with reference TRBV7-9 and TRBJ1-5, the CDR3 gives the full variable domain: DTGVSQNPRHKITKRGQNVTFRCDPISEHNRLYWYRQTLGQGPEFLTYFQNEAQLEKSRLLSDRFSAERPKGSFSTLEIQRTEQGDSAMYLCASSLTGEDNQPQHFGDGTRLSIL.

The chain couples TRBV30 to TRBJ1-6; maybe TRBD1 (5 bases). The CDR3 is 14 amino acids. CDR1 and CDR2 from the germline V gene are GTSNPN and SVGIG (reference sequence). With 1 base removed from V and 7 bases from J, the gap between germline ends came to 11 bases. The CDR3 DNA reads as TGTGCCTGGAGTGATCAGGGTGGAAATTCACCCCTCCACTTT. It specifies CAWSDQGGNSPLHF. The complete variable domain, with remaining parts taken from reference TRBV30 and TRBJ1-6, reads SQTIHQWPATLVQPVGSPLSLECTVEGTSNPNLYWYRQAAGRGLQLLFYSVGIGQISSEVPQNLSASRPQDRQFILSSKKLLLSDSGFYLCAWSDQGGNSPLHFGNGTRLTVT.

The chain is built from TRBV4-2 and TRBJ2-5; D perhaps matches TRBD2 (8 bases). The CDR3 has 22 residues. CDR1 and CDR2 (germline): LGHNA, YNFKEQ. V shed 2 bases and J shed 5 bases, with 36 bases lying between them. CDR3 DNA: TGTGCCAGCAGCCAACCTACCGGGCCTAGGTTGGGGACTAGGGACAGAGTGGAGACCCAGTACTTC. It is translated as CASSQPTGPRLGTRDRVETQYF.

This chain links TRBV12-5 with TRBJ2-7, with 7 bases lining up with TRBD2. The CDR3 is 14 amino acids. Trimming removed 4 bases from V and 3 bases from J; junction bases left unmatched: 6. Germline values: CDR1 LGHNT, CDR2 FRNRAP. CDR3 amino acids: CASGSGGRLYEQYF. The CDR3 nucleotides are TGTGCTAGTGGTTCGGGAGGAAGACTCTACGAGCAGTACTTC.

The gene calls are TRBV6-1 and TRBJ2-7; 7 bases are shared with TRBD1. This CDR3 comprises 15 residues. J lost 2 bases, V lost 6 bases, and 10 bases had no gene match. Germline CDR1 is MNHNS and CDR2 is SASEGT. CDR3 DNA: TGTGCCAGCAGGGAGGTCCCGACAGGGACCTACGAGCAGTACTTC. Its protein is CASREVPTGTYEQYF.

The chain combines TRBV5-1 with TRBJ2-3, with D hard to call. Trimming cost V 1 base and J 5 bases, with 23 bases left between them. The germline gives CDR1 SGHRS, CDR2 YFSETQ. This CDR3 contains 18 residues. The CDR3 is CASSLSIRQASGGDTQYF. CDR3 coding DNA: TGCGCCAGCAGCTTGAGTATTAGGCAGGCTTCTGGTGGAGATACGCAGTATTTT.

J is TRBJ1-1 and V is TRBV9; D gene unclear. Trimming removed 4 bases from V and 4 bases from J, with 23 bases in between. Germline CDR1 reads SGDLS; CDR2 reads YYNGEE. The length of the CDR3 is 17 residues. For the CDR3, the DNA is TGTGCCAGCAGCCCCCAAGCGGGAGGTCGGTGGCCCACTGAAGCTTTCTTT. The encoded protein is CASSPQAGGRWPTEAFF.

The rearrangement joins TRBV7-9 to TRBJ1-1; D is undetermined. CDR3 length: 11 amino acids. Germline loops: CDR1 SEHNR, CDR2 FQNEAQ (reference sequence). V lost 4 bases to trimming and J lost 6 bases, with 6 bases between them. The CDR3: CASSSGAEAFF. The CDR3 coding sequence is TGTGCCAGCAGCTCCGGAGCTGAAGCTTTCTTT.

V is TRBV4-3 and J is TRBJ1-1; 10 bases match TRBD1. The CDR3 totals 15 residues. The V and J ends lost 4 bases and 4 bases, in that order; junction bases with no gene match: 6. Germline V lookup: CDR1 LGHNA, CDR2 YSLEER. The CDR3 coding sequence is TGCGCCAGCAGCCTGAACCGGGACAGGGGCACTGAAGCTTTCTTT. This codes for CASSLNRDRGTEAFF.

The chain recombines TRBV7-8 with TRBJ2-2; TRBD1 aligns across 7 bases. The CDR3 is 13 amino acids. V trimming: 6 bases; J trimming: 6 bases; junction bases outside the gene matches: 4. Germline lookup yields CDR1 SGHVS and CDR2 FQNEAQ. The CDR3 sequence: CASRYRGPGELFF. CDR3 nucleotides: TGTGCCAGCAGATACAGGGGTCCCGGGGAGCTGTTTTTT. The whole variable domain, filled in from reference TRBV7-8 and TRBJ2-2, reads GAGVSQSPRYKVAKRGQDVALRCDPISGHVSLFWYQQALGQGPEFLTYFQNEAQLDKSGLPSDRFFAERPEGSVSTLKIQRTQQEDSAVYLCASRYRGPGELFFGEGSRLTVL.

This rearrangement joins TRBV2 to TRBJ2-2, with 10 nucleotides matching TRBD1. Looked up from germline, CDR1 is SNHLY and CDR2 is FYNNEI. The CDR3 contains 14 residues. J lost 7 bases, V lost 4 bases, and 3 bases had no gene match. The CDR3 sequence is CASSGGQGVGELFF. The CDR3 bases are TGTGCCAGCAGTGGCGGACAGGGGGTCGGGGAGCTGTTTTTT.

V is TRBV6-6 and J is TRBJ2-7; weak D call: TRBD2 (5 bases). The V and J ends lost 6 bases and 7 bases respectively, with 13 bases between them. Germline CDR1 and CDR2: MNHNY and SVGAGI (reference sequence). The length of the CDR3 is 12 residues. The CDR3 spells CASSAGETEQYF. The CDR3 coding sequence is TGTGCCAGCAGCGCCGGGGAGACTGAGCAGTACTTC.

The chain has TRBV5-4 and TRBJ1-5, with TRBD1 matching over 7 bases. This CDR3 comprises 16 residues. V shed 10 bases, J shed 0 bases, and the junction held 13 bases outside the gene matches. Looked up from germline, CDR1 is SGHNT and CDR2 is YYREEE (reference sequence). The CDR3 region has the DNA TGTGCCGCCCGGGACAGAAACGATTATAGCAATCAGCCCCAGCATTTT. It is translated as CAARDRNDYSNQPQHF. The full variable domain, with the rest looked up from reference TRBV5-4 and TRBJ1-5, is ETGVTQSPTHLIKTRGQQVTLRCSSQSGHNTVSWYQQALGQGPQFIFQYYREEENGRGNFPPRFSGLQFPNYSSELNVNALELDDSALYLCAARDRNDYSNQPQHFGDGTRLSIL.

The genes are TRBV27 and TRBJ1-1; 7 positions match TRBD1. The CDR3 extends over 15 amino acids. Germline V lookup: CDR1 MNHEY, CDR2 SMNVEV (reference sequence). The V segment lost 6 bases and the J segment 3 bases; nucleotides outside the gene matches: 10. DNA for the CDR3: TGTGCCAGCAGACGTGGACAGGTGAGATACACTGAAGCTTTCTTT. Encoded protein: CASRRGQVRYTEAFF.